One sample yielded the 27 T cell receptor beta chains listed below, sequenced in a study of T cell repertoires in cytomegalovirus infection. One entry per CDR3 protein, called by TCRdb with MiXCR from the reads. The repertoire holds about half a million distinct CDR3 sequences, about 44% seen once, with 43% in the top ten. The antigens these receptors bind are not known. Sequencing used cultured PBMCs, obtained from culture after CMV antigen stimulation. The receptors here all came from a human donor in good health (CMV status not recorded). Some clones in this sample may be carry-over from other donors' samples.

V is TRBV19 and J is TRBJ1-1; D may be TRBD1 (5 bases). The CDR3 consists of 16 residues. The germline CDR1 and CDR2 sequences are LNHDA and SQIVND (reference sequence). Trimming cost V 1 base and J 4 bases, with 16 bases left between them. CDR3 region: CASSIGGARVGTEAFF. The CDR3 nucleotides read TGTGCCAGTAGTATAGGAGGTGCCAGGGTTGGCACTGAAGCTTTCTTT.

This sequence joins TRBV6-2 or TRBV6-3 and TRBJ2-2; weak D call: TRBD2 (6 bases). Germline CDR1 MNHEY, CDR2 SVGEGT. This CDR3 is 14 amino acids long. Trimming removed 2 bases at V and 6 bases at J, with 10 bases between. CDR3 sequence: CASSYTGVAGELFF. DNA of the CDR3: TGTGCCAGCAGTTACACGGGAGTGGCCGGGGAGCTGTTTTTT.

This clonotype came up a few times. This chain links TRBV6-4 with TRBJ1-5; 11 bases fit TRBD1. After removal of 7 bases from V and 7 bases from J, the junction contained 9 bases not matched to a gene. This CDR3 has 15 residues. From germline, CDR1 is MRHNA and CDR2 SNTAGT. CDR3 DNA sequence: TGTGCCAGCATCACCCGGGACAGGGGGGGCCAGCCCCAGCATTTT. Protein sequence: CASITRDRGGQPQHF.

This clonotype was found a few times. The CDR3 reads CASSPAFYRDKGDQETQYF. The CDR3 nucleotides are TGTGCCAGCTCACCGGCCTTTTACCGGGACAAGGGGGACCAAGAGACCCAGTACTTC. This rearrangement joins TRBV18 to TRBJ2-5, with a possible D match to TRBD1 (6 bases). Trimming took off 3 bases at V and 0 bases at J, with 23 bases between the two ends. Germline CDR1 reads KGHSH; CDR2 reads LQKENI. This CDR3 has 19 residues.

This clonotype was observed a few times. The chain links TRBV6-5 to TRBJ1-6, with D possibly TRBD1 on 5 matching bases. The ends were cut back, 2 bases at V and 9 bases at J, with 17 bases in the middle. This CDR3 is built from 16 residues. CDR1 is MNHEY and CDR2 is SVGAGI in the germline V gene. CDR3 loop: CASSYGIQVRGSPLHF. The CDR3 nucleotides read TGTGCCAGCAGTTACGGGATACAGGTCCGAGGTTCACCCCTCCACTTT.

The chain carries TRBV11-2 and TRBJ2-5; 7 bases are a match to TRBD1. The ends lost 2 bases at V and 0 bases at J; junction bases unmatched: 3. CDR3 size: 15 residues. Germline V gene lookup returns CDR1 SGHAT and CDR2 FQNNGV. CDR3 residues: CASSLTQGDQETQYF. The CDR3 bases are TGTGCCAGCAGCTTAACTCAGGGGGACCAAGAGACCCAGTACTTC.

The chain links TRBV6-2 or TRBV6-3 to TRBJ1-5; D is uncertain. The CDR3 is 15 residues long. The V gene's germline CDR1 is MNHEY and CDR2 SVGEGT. V lost 7 bases and J 9 bases, leaving 22 bases between the germline ends. The CDR3 is CASTIRGSPGVPQHF. The CDR3, as DNA: TGTGCCAGCACCATCCGAGGGTCCCCAGGAGTGCCCCAGCATTTT.

The rearrangement uses TRBV12-3 or TRBV12-4 and TRBJ2-6; D not resolved. Trimming took off 6 bases at V and 0 bases at J, with 9 bases between the two ends. The CDR3 covers 15 residues. The CDR3 coding sequence is TGTGCCAGCAGGGACGGACGCTCTGGGGCCAACGTCCTGACTTTC. Its translation: CASRDGRSGANVLTF.

This chain links TRBV6-2 or TRBV6-3 with TRBJ2-5; D tentatively fits TRBD1 or TRBD2 (7 bases each). Germline lookup yields CDR1 MNHEY and CDR2 SVGEGT. The CDR3 is 15 amino acids. Between the trimmed V and J ends, which lost 7 bases and 5 bases, there was a span of 20 bases. The chain's CDR3 is CASTREAQGRETQYF. Here the CDR3 DNA reads TGTGCCAGCACCCGGGAGGCACAGGGGAGGGAGACCCAGTACTTC.

This clonotype was observed a handful of times. This chain links TRBV7-2 with TRBJ2-5; D is undetermined. Germline loops: CDR1 SGHTA, CDR2 FQGNSA. Trimming left V 4 bases short and J 6 bases short, with 18 bases between. This CDR3 contains 15 residues. The CDR3 DNA reads as TGTGCCAGCAGCTCCCCGCGAAACTCCTACCAGACCCAGTACTTC. Translation gives CASSSPRNSYQTQYF.

This clonotype was seen a few times. This chain uses TRBV7-9 with TRBJ2-3; no firm D call. The CDR3 length is 13 residues. V lost 5 bases and J 6 bases, leaving 12 bases between the germline ends. In germline, CDR1 is SEHNR, CDR2 FQNEAQ (reference sequence). The CDR3 reads CASSPPLLDTQYF. The CDR3 nucleotides are TGTGCCAGCAGCCCCCCCCTTCTGGATACGCAGTATTTT. Together with reference TRBV7-9 and TRBJ2-3, the CDR3 gives the full variable domain: DTGVSQNPRHKITKRGQNVTFRCDPISEHNRLYWYRQTLGQGPEFLTYFQNEAQLEKSRLLSDRFSAERPKGSFSTLEIQRTEQGDSAMYLCASSPPLLDTQYFGPGTRLTVL.

Here the CDR3 reads CASGVTINEQFF. In DNA form, the CDR3 reads TGTGCCAGCGGCGTAACTATCAATGAGCAGTTCTTC. The chain uses TRBV11-2 and TRBJ2-1; D uncertain. CDR1 SGHAT and CDR2 FQNNGV come from the germline V gene. The CDR3 is made up of 12 amino acids. Trimming took 8 bases from V and 6 from J, leaving 11 bases between them.

The V and J genes are TRBV20-1 and TRBJ2-7, with D possibly matching TRBD2 (6 bases). V was pared by 6 bases and J by 1 base, with 19 bases between. The germline CDR1 and CDR2 sequences are DFQATT and SNEGSKA (reference sequence). This CDR3 comprises 15 residues. The CDR3 DNA sequence: TGCAGTGCGAGCCCCACTAGCCCCCCTTCCTACGAGCAGTACTTC. It specifies CSASPTSPPSYEQYF.

This clonotype has just a few counts. The gene calls are TRBV7-6 and TRBJ1-3; D gene uncertain. The CDR3 spans 16 residues. Germline V CDR1 and CDR2: SGHVS, FNYEAQ. The ends were cut back, 0 bases at V and 0 bases at J, with 9 bases in the middle. CDR3 coding DNA: TGTGCCAGCAGCTTAGCGGGTGTGCCCTCTGGAAACACCATATATTTT. It yields the protein CASSLAGVPSGNTIYF.

The chain joins TRBV20-1 to TRBJ1-6; tentatively, D is TRBD1 (5 bases). V lost 4 bases and J 6 bases, leaving 19 bases between the germline ends. The CDR3 sequence is 16 residues long. The germline gives CDR1 DFQATT, CDR2 SNEGSKA (reference sequence). CDR3 nucleotides: TGCAGTGCTATAGATGGGCCAAGGGGTAGTAATTCACCCCTCCACTTT. Translated: CSAIDGPRGSNSPLHF.

This clonotype occurred many times. The chain carries TRBV7-2 and TRBJ2-4; no clear D. The CDR3 totals 17 residues. Per the germline V gene, CDR1 is SGHTA and CDR2 is FQGNSA. V was trimmed by 3 bases and J by 7 bases, leaving 22 bases between them. The CDR3 DNA is TGTGCCAGCAGCTTTCAAGGTGCGGTCACGGGCTGGAACATTCAGTACTTC. It encodes CASSFQGAVTGWNIQYF.

This clonotype was observed a few times. The chain joins TRBV7-2 to TRBJ2-2, with no clear D. CDR3 size: 14 residues. Germline CDR1 reads SGHTA; CDR2 reads FQGNSA. Trimming took off 6 bases at V and 1 base at J, with 9 bases between the two ends. CDR3: CASSSDMNTGELFF. The CDR3 nucleotides are TGTGCCAGCAGTTCAGACATGAACACCGGGGAGCTGTTTTTT.

The rearrangement links TRBV6-2 or TRBV6-3 to TRBJ2-7, with D possibly being TRBD1 (6 bases). Germline CDR1 and CDR2: MNHEY and SVGEGT. Trimming removed 6 bases from V and 6 bases from J, with 9 bases in between. The CDR3 covers 11 residues. This chain's CDR3 is CASSQGIEQYV. CDR3 nucleotides: TGTGCCAGCAGCCAGGGGATCGAGCAGTACGTC.

This chain uses TRBV3-1 with TRBJ2-1; D is unclear. CDR1 and CDR2 from the germline V gene are LGHDT and YNNKEL (reference sequence). This CDR3 comprises 12 residues. The ends were cut back, 2 bases at V and 9 bases at J, with 8 bases in the middle. CDR3 loop: CASSQSQVEQFF. In nucleotides, the CDR3 is TGTGCCAGCAGCCAAAGCCAGGTTGAGCAGTTCTTC.

The chain combines TRBV7-8 with TRBJ2-7, with 9 nucleotides matching TRBD1. CDR1 is SGHVS and CDR2 is FQNEAQ in the germline V gene. The CDR3 covers 16 residues. V shed 5 bases, J shed 2 bases, and the junction held 10 bases outside the gene matches. The CDR3 is CASSTADRGFPYEQYF. DNA for the CDR3: TGTGCCAGCAGCACCGCGGACAGGGGATTCCCCTACGAGCAGTACTTC.

This clonotype was observed a few times. The chain links TRBV7-9 to TRBJ1-2, with 7 bases lining up with TRBD1. The germline CDR1 and CDR2 sequences are SEHNR and FQNEAQ (reference sequence). This CDR3 is 14 amino acids long. The J segment lost 7 bases and the V segment lost 6 bases, leaving 11 bases of the junction unmatched. CDR3: CASRPTGDGSGYTF. DNA for the CDR3: TGTGCCAGCAGGCCTACAGGGGACGGTAGTGGCTACACCTTC.

This clonotype came up a few times. The CDR3: CASSTRGGGQPQHF. For the CDR3, the DNA is TGTGCCAGCAGTACAAGAGGGGGAGGACAGCCCCAGCATTTT. This chain uses TRBV7-8 with TRBJ1-5; D may be TRBD1 (6 bases). This CDR3 spans 14 amino acids. Trimming cost V 6 bases and J 7 bases, with 16 bases left between them. The germline V gene has CDR1 SGHVS and CDR2 FQNEAQ. The full variable domain, rest sourced from reference TRBV7-8 and TRBJ1-5, is GAGVSQSPRYKVAKRGQDVALRCDPISGHVSLFWYQQALGQGPEFLTYFQNEAQLDKSGLPSDRFFAERPEGSVSTLKIQRTQQEDSAVYLCASSTRGGGQPQHFGDGTRLSIL.

This clonotype was picked up one time. In DNA, the CDR3 is TGCGCCAGCAGCCACCCCCGACAGAGACCGAACACTGAAGCTTTCTTT. Residues: CASSHPRQRPNTEAFF. The gene calls are TRBV4-1 and TRBJ1-1; D is possibly TRBD1 (5 bases). V was cut by 3 bases and J by 1 base, with 15 bases left in between. Per the germline V gene, CDR1 is MGHRA and CDR2 is YSYEKL. The CDR3 spans 16 residues.

The rearrangement joins TRBV3-1 to TRBJ1-2; 9 nucleotides align to TRBD1. Germline-derived CDR1 and CDR2 are LGHDT and YNNKEL (reference sequence). With 4 bases clipped from V and 7 bases from J, the junction kept 7 bases outside the gene matches. The CDR3 sequence is 14 residues long. In DNA form, the CDR3 reads TGTGCCAGCAGCCTCGACAGGGGGGGAGGTGGCTACACCTTC. It is translated as CASSLDRGGGGYTF. Based on the CDR3 plus reference TRBV3-1 and TRBJ1-2, the full variable domain is DTAVSQTPKYLVTQMGNDKSIKCEQNLGHDTMYWYKQDSKKFLKIMFSYNNKELIINETVPNRFSPKSPDKAHLNLHINSLELGDSAVYFCASSLDRGGGGYTFGSGTRLTVV.

This chain connects TRBV6-8 to TRBJ2-1; the match to TRBD2 covers 8 bases. The germline gives CDR1 MNHGY, CDR2 SAAAGT. Unmatched junction bases numbered 9, after V lost 0 bases and J lost 5 bases. This CDR3 has 17 residues. CDR3: CASSYSILSGVNNEQFF. In DNA, the CDR3 is TGTGCCAGCAGTTACTCGATTCTTAGCGGGGTGAACAATGAGCAGTTCTTC.

The chain has TRBV12-3 or TRBV12-4 and TRBJ2-3; TRBD2 might be the D (7 bases). V was pared by 3 bases and J by 14 bases, with 12 bases between. The length of the CDR3 is 11 residues. The CDR3 sequence: CASSFGGGRYF. Here the CDR3 DNA reads TGTGCCAGCAGTTTTGGGGGGGGCAGGTATTTT.

In its sample, this clonotype was seen a few times. This rearrangement joins TRBV20-1 to TRBJ1-4; TRBD1 matches 7 bases. Trimming cost V 2 bases and J 0 bases; bases outside gene matches: 6. Germline assignment: CDR1 DFQATT and CDR2 SNEGSKA (reference sequence). The CDR3 has 16 residues. In nucleotides, the CDR3 is TGCAGTGCTAGAAGGGGGCCTAGCCCAACTAATGAAAAACTGTTTTTT. It yields the protein CSARRGPSPTNEKLFF.